These 3 T cell receptor beta chains came from one sample sequenced in a study of a mutant IDH1 vaccine in newly diagnosed glioma. Specified time point: week 35, safety follow-up. Every vaccine dose comprised 300 ug of mutant IDH1 20-mer peptide plus topical imiquimod. Their antigens remain unidentified. Method: immunoSEQ multiplex PCR; TCRdb's copy keeps in-frame clones and lacks some. The table has 35,000 to 50,000 clones, about 83% seen once. Sequencing was performed on PBMCs, taken from a glioma patient whose treatment included an IDH1 peptide vaccine. Every receptor here comes from a woman aged 50 to 65 with glioma.

The rearrangement uses TRBV11-3 and TRBJ1-2; D unclear. Germline-derived CDR1 and CDR2 are SGHNT and YENEEA. V was clipped by 1 base and J by 8 bases, with 20 bases between them. The CDR3 length is 16 residues. This CDR3 reads CASSLGALEGAAGYTF. CDR3 in DNA: TGTGCCAGCAGCTTAGGGGCATTAGAGGGCGCGGCAGGCTACACCTTC.

This clone occurred a few times. The chain has TRBV28 and TRBJ1-2; TRBD1 is a possible D gene (6 bases). Germline V lookup: CDR1 MDHEN, CDR2 SYDVKM. V lost 5 bases and J 4 bases, leaving 17 bases between the germline ends. The CDR3 covers 15 residues. DNA for the CDR3: TGTGCCAGCAGTCCTCAGGGGTTGGGGACCTATGGCTACACCTTC. Protein: CASSPQGLGTYGYTF.

CDR3 sequence reads: CASSMIGGVTEAFF. CDR3 nucleotide sequence: TGTGCCAGTAGTATGATAGGGGGGGTGACTGAAGCTTTCTTT. This chain uses TRBV19 with TRBJ1-1; tentative D call: TRBD1 (6 bases). Between the trimmed V and J ends, which lost 3 bases and 5 bases, there was a span of 13 bases. The CDR3 is 14 amino acids. CDR1 and CDR2 from the germline V gene are LNHDA and SQIVND (reference sequence).